Listed below are T cell receptor beta chains from one sample, sequenced in a study of shared clonotypes between healthy human individuals. Produced via immunoSEQ multiplex PCR; TCRdb's table is partial and in-frame only. This table has more than 2 million clones, about 95% appearing once. Material for sequencing was naive CD8+ T cells sorted from blood. These receptors were obtained from a man aged 18-30 years in good health. Each CDR3 is given with its conserved first and last residue. A D gene is named only where the DNA matches it firmly. The listing skips clone size in some rows; elsewhere it reads once, few, many or a size class.

clone_size: .
d_call: TRBD1
j_call: TRBJ2-1
v_call: TRBV4-1
cdr3_nt: TGCGCCAGCAGCCAAGTAATGGACAGGGGGCTCTATGAGCAGTTCTTC
cdr3_aa: CASSQVMDRGLYEQFF

clone_size: .
d_call: TRBD2
j_call: TRBJ2-7
v_call: TRBV11-2
cdr3_nt: TGTGCCAGCAGCTCGCTAGCGGGAGGGCCCGACGAGCAGTACTTC
cdr3_aa: CASSSLAGGPDEQYF

clone_size: .
d_call: .
j_call: TRBJ1-6
v_call: TRBV9
cdr3_nt: TGTGCCAGCAGCGTAGCCGGGGACGGCTACTCCTATAATTCACCCCTCCACTTT
cdr3_aa: CASSVAGDGYSYNSPLHF

clone_size: .
d_call: .
j_call: TRBJ2-5
v_call: TRBV27
cdr3_nt: TGTGCCAGCAGTTTATGGGGTATGGGTTACCAAGAGACCCAGTACTTC
cdr3_aa: CASSLWGMGYQETQYF

clone_size: .
d_call: TRBD1
j_call: TRBJ1-1
v_call: TRBV30
cdr3_nt: TGTGCCTGGAGACCAGGGGGGGTCGGCACTGAAGCTTTCTTT
cdr3_aa: CAWRPGGVGTEAFF

clone_size: .
d_call: .
j_call: TRBJ1-1
v_call: TRBV29-1
cdr3_nt: TGCAGCGTTGAAGATCCCCCCTCCGGGTGGGGGAACACTGAAGCTTTCTTT
cdr3_aa: CSVEDPPSGWGNTEAFF

clone_size: .
d_call: .
j_call: TRBJ1-4
v_call: TRBV16
cdr3_nt: TGTGCCAGCAGCCCGACACTCTTAGATAATGAAAAACTGTTTTTT
cdr3_aa: CASSPTLLDNEKLFF

clone_size: .
d_call: .
j_call: TRBJ2-3
v_call: TRBV14
cdr3_nt: TGTGCCAGCAGCCAAGGGTTCCGGGGCCTTAGCACAGATACGCAGTATTTT
cdr3_aa: CASSQGFRGLSTDTQYF

clone_size: .
d_call: .
j_call: TRBJ1-2
v_call: TRBV7-9
cdr3_nt: TGTGCCAGCAGCTTAGCAGGGGCCAACTATGGCTACACCTTC
cdr3_aa: CASSLAGANYGYTF

clone_size: .
d_call: .
j_call: TRBJ2-1
v_call: TRBV27
cdr3_nt: TGTGCCAGCAGTGAGGGTGCATCCTACAATGAGCAGTTCTTC
cdr3_aa: CASSEGASYNEQFF

clone_size: .
d_call: .
j_call: TRBJ2-3
v_call: TRBV13
cdr3_nt: TGTGCCAGCAAGCAGGGCTGGGCAGATACGCAGTATTTT
cdr3_aa: CASKQGWADTQYF

clone_size: .
d_call: .
j_call: TRBJ2-5
v_call: TRBV7-2
cdr3_nt: TGTGCCAGCAGCGTAGTAGACGGGAGAATCGAGACCCAGTACTTC
cdr3_aa: CASSVVDGRIETQYF

clone_size: .
d_call: .
j_call: TRBJ2-7
v_call: TRBV7-3
cdr3_nt: TGTGCCAGCAGCTTAACGCCGGGCTACGAGCAGTACTTC
cdr3_aa: CASSLTPGYEQYF

clone_size: .
d_call: .
j_call: TRBJ2-7
v_call: TRBV7-9
cdr3_nt: TGTGCCAGCAGCTTTTCCGAGGGGGCCTACGAGCAGTACTTC
cdr3_aa: CASSFSEGAYEQYF

clone_size: .
d_call: TRBD1
j_call: TRBJ1-4
v_call: TRBV7-9
cdr3_nt: TGTGCCAGCAGGGCAGGGGGCGGTGAAAAACTGTTTTTT
cdr3_aa: CASRAGGGEKLFF

clone_size: .
d_call: TRBD1
j_call: TRBJ1-5
v_call: TRBV28
cdr3_nt: TGTGCCAGCAACGGTTACAGGGGCGAGGGGCAGCCCCAGCATTTT
cdr3_aa: CASNGYRGEGQPQHF

clone_size: .
d_call: .
j_call: TRBJ1-5
v_call: TRBV28
cdr3_nt: TGTGCCAGCAGTTTAGAGTACACGACACAGCTTAATAGCAATCAGCCCCAGCATTTT
cdr3_aa: CASSLEYTTQLNSNQPQHF

clone_size: .
d_call: TRBD1
j_call: TRBJ2-1
v_call: TRBV28
cdr3_nt: TGTGCCAGCAGTTTGGACAGGGAGGAGTGGCACAATGAGCAGTTCTTC
cdr3_aa: CASSLDREEWHNEQFF

clone_size: .
d_call: .
j_call: TRBJ2-1
v_call: TRBV27
cdr3_nt: TGTGCCAGCAGCTTGACTAGCTCCTACAATGAGCAGTTCTTC
cdr3_aa: CASSLTSSYNEQFF

clone_size: once
d_call: TRBD1
j_call: TRBJ1-2
v_call: TRBV10-2
cdr3_nt: TGCGCCAGCAGTGAAGGAGGGACAGGGGCCGACTATGGCTACACCTTC
cdr3_aa: CASSEGGTGADYGYTF

clone_size: .
d_call: .
j_call: TRBJ2-1
v_call: TRBV12-2
cdr3_nt: TGTGCAAGTCGCTTAGCGTATCCGGGACTAGCGGGAGGAAGCGGCAATGAGCAGTTCTTC
cdr3_aa: CASRLAYPGLAGGSGNEQFF

clone_size: .
d_call: .
j_call: TRBJ2-7
v_call: TRBV5-1
cdr3_nt: TGCGCCAGCAGCACATACGACAGCTCCTACGAGCAGTACTTC
cdr3_aa: CASSTYDSSYEQYF

clone_size: once
d_call: TRBD1
j_call: TRBJ2-3
v_call: TRBV5-4
cdr3_nt: TGTGCCAGCAGCAACCGGGACAGGGATTCAGATACGCAGTATTTT
cdr3_aa: CASSNRDRDSDTQYF

clone_size: few
d_call: TRBD1
j_call: TRBJ1-3
v_call: TRBV30
cdr3_nt: TGTGCCTGGAACCAGGGGGCTCGTGGAAACACCATATATTTT
cdr3_aa: CAWNQGARGNTIYF

clone_size: .
d_call: TRBD1
j_call: TRBJ2-7
v_call: TRBV5-6
cdr3_nt: TGTGCCAGCAGTACCGGGACAGGTTCCTACGAGCAGTACTTC
cdr3_aa: CASSTGTGSYEQYF

clone_size: .
d_call: .
j_call: TRBJ2-2
v_call: TRBV7-2
cdr3_nt: TGTGCCAGCAGCTTTGCGGGGACCCCTCAGGCTCCCGGGGAGCTGTTTTTT
cdr3_aa: CASSFAGTPQAPGELFF

clone_size: .
d_call: .
j_call: TRBJ1-5
v_call: TRBV5-6
cdr3_nt: TGTGCCAGCAGCTTTCAAGGGGGCAATCAGCCCCAGCATTTT
cdr3_aa: CASSFQGGNQPQHF

clone_size: .
d_call: .
j_call: TRBJ2-7
v_call: TRBV7-9
cdr3_nt: TGTGCCAGCAGCTCCGGACATCCGGAGCAGTACTTC
cdr3_aa: CASSSGHPEQYF

clone_size: .
d_call: TRBD1
j_call: TRBJ2-7
v_call: TRBV5-4
cdr3_nt: TGTGCCAGCAGCTTGGCGACAGGGGGCCGTTACGAGCAGTACTTC
cdr3_aa: CASSLATGGRYEQYF

clone_size: once
d_call: TRBD2
j_call: TRBJ2-5
v_call: TRBV29-1
cdr3_nt: TGCAGCGTTCTAGGTAGCGGGGGGGGACAAGAGACCCAGTACTTC
cdr3_aa: CSVLGSGGGQETQYF

clone_size: once
d_call: .
j_call: TRBJ2-3
v_call: TRBV7-9
cdr3_nt: TGTGCCAGCAACGAGCCCCATGCAGATACGCAGTATTTT
cdr3_aa: CASNEPHADTQYF

clone_size: .
d_call: .
j_call: TRBJ2-2
v_call: TRBV4-3
cdr3_nt: TGCGCCAGCAGCCAAGATCTAGAAAACACCGGGGAGCTGTTTTTT
cdr3_aa: CASSQDLENTGELFF

clone_size: once
d_call: TRBD1
j_call: TRBJ2-7
v_call: TRBV7-8
cdr3_nt: TGTGCCAGCAGCGTCGCCCCAGGGGGTTCCTACGAGCAGTACTTC
cdr3_aa: CASSVAPGGSYEQYF

clone_size: .
d_call: .
j_call: TRBJ1-2
v_call: TRBV7-9
cdr3_nt: TGTGCCAGCAGCTTAATAACTTCGTATGGCTACACCTTC
cdr3_aa: CASSLITSYGYTF

clone_size: .
d_call: .
j_call: TRBJ1-2
v_call: TRBV25-1
cdr3_nt: TGTGCCAGCAGTGAACAAGGGGGAGGGGTCGGCTACACCTTC
cdr3_aa: CASSEQGGGVGYTF

clone_size: .
d_call: .
j_call: TRBJ2-7
v_call: TRBV29-1
cdr3_nt: TGCAGCGTTGATGACCAGTCCTACGAGCAGTACTTC
cdr3_aa: CSVDDQSYEQYF

clone_size: few
d_call: .
j_call: TRBJ2-2
v_call: TRBV6-1
cdr3_nt: TGTGCCAGCAGTGGACTGACAGTTCCGACCGGGGAGCTGTTTTTT
cdr3_aa: CASSGLTVPTGELFF

clone_size: .
d_call: .
j_call: TRBJ2-7
v_call: TRBV5-6
cdr3_nt: TGTGCCAGCAGCTTGGCAGGGGTCCACTACGAGCAGTACTTC
cdr3_aa: CASSLAGVHYEQYF

clone_size: .
d_call: .
j_call: TRBJ1-4
v_call: TRBV9
cdr3_nt: TGTGCCAGCAGCGCAGGGTTATTGGATGAAAAACTGTTTTTT
cdr3_aa: CASSAGLLDEKLFF

clone_size: .
d_call: .
j_call: TRBJ1-6
v_call: TRBV7-9
cdr3_nt: TGTGCCAGCAGCTTAAGCACAGGAGATTCACCCCTCCACTTT
cdr3_aa: CASSLSTGDSPLHF

clone_size: .
d_call: .
j_call: TRBJ2-4
v_call: TRBV7-9
cdr3_nt: TGTGCCAGCAGCTTAGTCCCAGGGGCCGCCGGGACCACAAAAAACATTCAGTACTTC
cdr3_aa: CASSLVPGAAGTTKNIQYF

clone_size: .
d_call: .
j_call: TRBJ2-1
v_call: TRBV25-1
cdr3_nt: TGTGCCAGCAGTCCTCGGGATGAGCAGTTCTTC
cdr3_aa: CASSPRDEQFF